This passage covers 3 T cell receptor beta chains from one sample sequenced in a study of cytomegalovirus exposure and HLA in healthy donors. Primers included in the PCR were 60 Vbeta and 13 Jbeta primers. Sequenced by immunoSEQ multiplex PCR; TCRdb stores in-frame clones only, minus some. The data show tens of thousands of clones, with roughly 80% seen just once and about 1.4% held by the top ten. Sequencing was done on a sample of PBMCs. The receptors were gathered from a male donor in good health and CMV-seronegative.

This clone was picked up a small number of times. The genes are TRBV6-5 and TRBJ2-3, with a weak D call TRBD2 (5 bases). The CDR3 has 13 amino acids. CDR1 and CDR2 from the germline V gene are MNHEY and SVGAGI. V lost 5 bases and J 6 bases, leaving 12 bases between the germline ends. The CDR3 region has the DNA TGTGCCAGCAGTGACGGGGTGTGGGATACGCAGTATTTT. Its translation is CASSDGVWDTQYF.

The chain links TRBV10-1 to TRBJ1-1, with TRBD1 identical over 8 bases. This CDR3 has 15 amino acids. Germline-derived CDR1 and CDR2 are WNHNN and SYGVQD (reference sequence). Trimming removed 2 bases from V and 10 bases from J; junction bases left unmatched: 12. CDR3 protein: CASSERSTGEQGAFF. CDR3 coding DNA: TGCGCCAGCAGTGAGCGGTCGACAGGGGAGCAAGGAGCTTTCTTT.

The chain couples TRBV6-1 to TRBJ2-7, with 7 bases fitting TRBD2. The CDR3 consists of 15 residues. Germline values: CDR1 MNHNS, CDR2 SASEGT. V was pared by 6 bases and J by 2 bases, with 10 bases of the junction left unmatched. The CDR3: CASRHLLRETYEQYF. The CDR3 DNA is TGTGCCAGCAGACACCTCTTGCGGGAGACCTACGAGCAGTACTTC.